What follows describes a single T cell receptor beta chain. The antigen remains undetermined. This sample is drawn from a study of Ad26.COV2.S vaccination and SARS-CoV-2 variants. Study context: Once, or twice with 56 days between doses, Ad26.COV2.S was given intramuscularly.

Treatment: some 20 received Ad26.COV2.S at low or high dose, single or two shots; a few received placebo; per-sample allocation not given. All samples were drawn on day 63, counting from the first vaccine or placebo injection. Expressing Wuhan-strain SARS-CoV-2 spike, an Ad26 vector served as the vaccine. The CDR3 loop spans 15 amino acids. Germline-derived CDR1 and CDR2 are LNHDA and SQIVND (reference sequence). Trimming pared 1 base from V and 2 bases from J, leaving 12 bases between. Sequencing used immunoSEQ multiplex PCR; TCRdb keeps in-frame clones, though not all of them. The sample holds some 390,000 clones, around nine tenths seen once. General study findings and limits: While placebo recipients had lower spike-specific TCR breadth, vaccine recipients had more. Quantification of TCR breadth and depth may have yielded underestimates of total T cell responses.

This sample comprised peripheral blood, obtained in a trial of Ad26.COV2.S vaccine versus placebo. The receptor comes from a person aged 18-60 years who received the Ad26.COV2.S COVID-19 vaccine or a placebo. The J gene is TRBJ2-7, the V gene TRBV19; tentative D call: TRBD2 (6 bases). The chain's CDR3 is CASSIGLAPPYEQYF. DNA for the CDR3: TGTGCCAGTAGTATAGGTCTAGCGCCTCCCTACGAGCAGTACTTC.